The T cell receptor beta chain under discussion was sequenced for a study of PD-L1 blockade in urothelial cancer. In germline, CDR1 is MDHEN, CDR2 SYDVKM. The CDR3 is 18 residues long. V lost 3 bases and J 2 bases, leaving 23 bases between the germline ends. The assay was immunoSEQ multiplex PCR, and TCRdb's table has in-frame clones only and misses some. The sample contains around 130,000 clones, 84% of which appear only once. The time point is: pretreatment peripheral blood. The sequence was obtained from a man aged 45 to 65 with urothelial cancer. The chain is built from TRBV28 and TRBJ2-7; D possibly corresponds to TRBD1 (6 bases). The sample consisted of PBMCs, taken around atezolizumab (anti-PD-L1) treatment. CDR3 sequence (DNA): TGTGCCAGCAGTTTGAGAGGCAGGGGCTTTTCCCGGCCCTACGAGCAGTACTTC. It encodes CASSLRGRGFSRPYEQYF. Filled out from reference TRBV28 and TRBJ2-7, the complete variable domain reads DVKVTQSSRYLVKRTGEKVFLECVQDMDHENMFWYRQDPGLGLRLIYFSYDVKMKEKGDIPEGYSVSREKKERFSLILESASTNQTSMYLCASSLRGRGFSRPYEQYFGPGTRLTVT.